This T cell receptor beta chain derives from a study of blood T cell repertoires in COVID-19. CDR1 LGHNA and CDR2 YSLEER come from the germline V gene. The CDR3 runs to 16 residues. V dropped 4 bases and J dropped 1 base, with 14 bases sitting between them. Sequencing used immunoSEQ multiplex PCR; TCRdb keeps in-frame clones, though not all of them. Of approximately 200,000 clones listed, roughly 90% are singletons. Sequenced: peripheral blood. V gene TRBV4-3 combines with J gene TRBJ1-3; D gene uncertain. This clonotype was obtained from a man aged 65 to 79 with acute or convalescent COVID-19. In DNA form, the CDR3 reads TGCGCCAGCAGCCCTAACTTACAGAGATCTGGAAACACCATATATTTT. Its translation: CASSPNLQRSGNTIYF.